This passage covers 8 T cell receptor beta chains from one sample sequenced in a study of technical replicates of blood from a handful of donors. TCRdb keeps only in-frame clones here, not all; method: immunoSEQ multiplex PCR. The sample shows tens of thousands of clones, approximately 94% of them seen only once. The sample taken for sequencing was T cells isolated from PBMCs. The receptors come from a human donor in good health.

This chain joins TRBV10-3 and TRBJ2-7; 9 bases match TRBD1. The J segment lost 6 bases and the V segment lost 2 bases, leaving 11 bases of the junction unmatched. Germline lookup yields CDR1 ENHRY and CDR2 SYGVKD. The CDR3 length is 16 residues. As DNA, the CDR3 is TGTGCCATCAGTGAGGATACCGGGACAGGGCGTCGCGAGCAGTACTTC. Its protein is CAISEDTGTGRREQYF.

The CDR3 DNA is TGTGCCAGCCAGCTTCTAGCGGGACAGATTAAAAAACTGTTTTTT. Encoded protein: CASQLLAGQIKKLFF. The chain employs TRBV6-1 and TRBJ1-4, with 7 bases fitting TRBD1. The V gene's germline CDR1 is MNHNS and CDR2 SASEGT. V lost 8 bases to trimming and J lost 9 bases; unmatched junction nucleotides: 15. The CDR3 consists of 15 residues.

The rearrangement joins TRBV27 to TRBJ2-1; D is undetermined. The V gene lost 6 bases and the J gene lost 4 bases, with 13 bases spanning the gap. The CDR3 sequence is 14 residues long. The germline V gene encodes CDR1 MNHEY and CDR2 SMNVEV (reference sequence). CDR3 sequence: CASSLRGIYNEQFF. In DNA form, the CDR3 reads TGTGCCAGCAGCCTTAGAGGAATATACAATGAGCAGTTCTTC.

V and J are TRBV18 and TRBJ1-2; D gene unclear. Germline assignment: CDR1 KGHSH and CDR2 LQKENI. This CDR3 comprises 14 residues. V lost 0 bases, J lost 4 bases, and 9 bases lay in between. CDR3 sequence reads: CASSPPGLFYGYTF. The DNA for the CDR3 is TGTGCCAGCTCACCACCGGGCCTATTCTATGGCTACACCTTC.

J is TRBJ2-1 and V is TRBV5-1; D may be TRBD2 (6 bases). The germline V gene encodes CDR1 SGHRS and CDR2 YFSETQ. This CDR3 has 15 amino acids. Trimming shortened V by 0 bases and J by 9 bases, and 16 bases separated the two germline ends. CDR3 nucleotides: TGCGCCAGCAGCTTGGCTATGTCGGGAGTAGGTGAGCAGTTCTTC. Encoded protein: CASSLAMSGVGEQFF.

The chain employs TRBV27 and TRBJ2-7; no clear D gene. The germline gives CDR1 MNHEY, CDR2 SMNVEV (reference sequence). Trimming took off 2 bases at V and 2 bases at J, with 7 bases between the two ends. The CDR3 totals 13 residues. DNA of the CDR3: TGTGCCAGCAGTTTAACAGCTGCCTACGAGCAGTACTTC. This sequence encodes CASSLTAAYEQYF.

The rearrangement joins TRBV19 to TRBJ2-6; D gene unclear. Germline assignment: CDR1 LNHDA and CDR2 SQIVND (reference sequence). Trimming removed 7 bases from V and 3 bases from J, with 7 bases in between. The CDR3 is 13 amino acids. The DNA for the CDR3 is TGTGCCAGTACCCCCATTGGGGCCAACGTCCTGACTTTC. This gives the protein CASTPIGANVLTF.

The chain has TRBV5-5 and TRBJ1-1; D perhaps matches TRBD1 (5 bases). V was trimmed by 4 bases and J by 1 base, leaving 8 bases between them. CDR1 SGHKS and CDR2 YYEKEE come from the germline V gene (reference sequence). CDR3 size: 13 residues. The CDR3 DNA sequence: TGTGCCAGCAGCACGACAGCGAACACTGAAGCTTTCTTT. Amino acids: CASSTTANTEAFF.